Below are 22 T cell receptor beta chains sequenced from a single sample in a study of CD8+CD57+ T cells in acquired aplastic anemia. Genomic DNA, the template, was used for profiling of the TCR beta VDJ and CDR3. TCRdb reprocessed the reads with MiXCR, giving one entry per CDR3 protein. The data show roughly 250,000 distinct CDR3 sequences, with approximately 86% seen just once and 35% to 50% held by the top ten. Sequencing involved patients with CD8+CD57+ cell expansion previously shown by flow cytometry. Sequencing was carried out using sorted CD4+, CD8+, or CD8+CD57+ T cells (not recorded which) from PBMCs. These receptors all come from a human donor with aplastic anemia.

Comment on this clonotype: Its ends do not fully match the called genes, so a read error is possible. V usage is TRBV2 and J usage is TRBJ2-3; the D gene is possibly TRBD2 (5 bases). The CDR3 sequence is 15 residues long. The germline V gene encodes CDR1 SNHLY and CDR2 FYNNEI. DNA of the CDR3: TGTGCCAGCAGCGAAGGACGAGCGGATACAGATACGCAGTATTTT. It specifies CASSEGRADTDTQYF.

The gene calls are TRBV4-2 and TRBJ1-2; D not resolved. Trimming removed 2 bases at V and 5 bases at J, with 9 bases between. Germline V lookup: CDR1 LGHNA, CDR2 YNFKEQ. This CDR3 is built from 13 residues. The chain's CDR3 is CASSQNFGYGYTF. CDR3 DNA sequence: TGTGCCAGCAGCCAAAACTTTGGGTATGGCTACACCTTC.

In regard to this clonotype: One junction end disagrees with the germline gene, perhaps due to a read error. CDR3 in DNA: TGTGCCAGCGGAGGAGCTGGGAACATTGAGCAGTTC. This encodes CASGGAGNIEQF. The chain uses TRBV2 and TRBJ2-4; perhaps TRBD2 as D (5 bases). Looked up from germline, CDR1 is SNHLY and CDR2 is FYNNEI. The CDR3 spans 12 residues.

This chain links TRBV5-6 with TRBJ1-1; D is uncertain. V was trimmed by 0 bases and J by 0 bases, leaving 6 bases between them. The CDR3 covers 14 residues. The germline CDR1 and CDR2 sequences are SGHDT and YYEEEE. CDR3 in DNA: TGTGCCAGCAGCTTGGGCGGGGTGAACACTGAAGCTTTCTTT. It is translated as CASSLGGVNTEAFF.

The chain recombines TRBV29-1 with TRBJ1-1; TRBD1 might be the D (5 bases). The V end lost 1 base, the J end lost 6 bases, and 9 bases lay between the germline ends. The CDR3 sequence is 12 residues long. From germline, CDR1 is SQVTM and CDR2 ANQGSEA. DNA for the CDR3: TGCAGCGTTGAAGGAGGGGATTCTGAAGCTTTCTTT. Residues: CSVEGGDSEAFF.

The chain joins TRBV11-2 to TRBJ1-2; TRBD1 matches at 8 bases. Germline V lookup: CDR1 SGHAT, CDR2 FQNNGV. The CDR3 length is 15 residues. Trimming removed 1 base from V and 4 bases from J; junction bases left unmatched: 5. For the CDR3, the DNA is TGTGCCAGCAGCTTAGCCCGACAGGGGAGCTATGGCTACACCTTC. Translated, it gives CASSLARQGSYGYTF.

With respect to this clonotype: Germline is not matched at one junction end, which may reflect a read error. This chain joins TRBV5-5 and TRBJ2-3; D tentatively reads TRBD1 or TRBD2 (5 bases each). The V gene's germline CDR1 is SGHKS and CDR2 YYEKEE (reference sequence). The CDR3 has 13 residues. CDR3 amino acids: CASRLGETDTQYF. The CDR3 bases are TGTGCCAGCAGGTTGGGGGAGACAGATACGCAGTATTTT.

This clonotype has at least ten counts. Here the CDR3 omits its conserved ending phenylalanine or tryptophan, so a read error is the likely source. Because the CDR3's place on the DNA is in doubt, the DNA is left out and the CDR3 is given as listed by TCRdb. The CDR3 sequence: CASSRQANAVEHC. V and J are TRBV7-3 and TRBJ2-3; the table assigns TRBD1, which was not confirmed against the DNA. Germline CDR1 SGHTA, CDR2 FQGTGA. Ends included, the CDR3 has 13 residues.

The V gene is TRBV6-5, the J gene TRBJ1-1, with TRBD1 as a possible D gene (5 bases). The CDR3 is 17 residues long. V was pared by 2 bases and J by 0 bases, with 16 bases between. Germline V CDR1 and CDR2: MNHEY, SVGAGI. The CDR3 coding sequence is TGTGCCAGCAGTTACACAGGTTCTGGAGTGGTGAACACTGAAGCTTTCTTT. Residues: CASSYTGSGVVNTEAFF.

This chain joins TRBV7-8 and TRBJ1-1; D gene uncertain. CDR3 length: 15 amino acids. Trimming removed 2 bases at V and 12 bases at J, with 22 bases between. Germline CDR1 SGHVS, CDR2 FQNEAQ. CDR3 nucleotides: TGTGCCAGCAGCTTAACTAGCGCAATGAGCAGTTCTTCTTTCTTT. This translates into CASSLTSAMSSSSFF.

About this clonotype itself: At one end, the junction sequence differs from germline, possibly due to a read error. The chain carries TRBV7-9 and TRBJ2-5; TRBD2 matches at 7 bases. The length of the CDR3 is 14 residues. Germline loops: CDR1 SEHNR, CDR2 FQNEAQ (reference sequence). CDR3 bases: TGTGCCAGCAGCATAGCGGGTAGCTACGGGGCCCACGTCTTC. Translating it yields CASSIAGSYGAHVF.

Points on this clonotype: Mismatch with germline at one junction end may stem from a read error. The chain recombines TRBV9 with TRBJ2-6; 7 nucleotides agree with TRBD2. Germline V lookup: CDR1 SGDLS, CDR2 YYNGEE. The CDR3 loop spans 16 amino acids. The CDR3 DNA reads TGTGCCAGCGGAGTAGCGGGTAGCTATGGGGACAACGTCCTGACTTTC. Translated, it gives CASGVAGSYGDNVLTF.

This clonotype was seen a few times. This sequence joins TRBV9 and TRBJ2-3; D unresolved. The germline gives CDR1 SGDLS, CDR2 YYNGEE. CDR3 length: 12 residues. Trimming cost V 5 bases and J 2 bases, with 6 bases left between them. DNA of the CDR3: TGTGCCAGCAGTGTCTCCACAGATACGCAGTATTTT. Encoded protein: CASSVSTDTQYF.

The genes are TRBV7-9 and TRBJ2-5, with 9 positions matching TRBD2. The CDR3 is 16 residues long. V was clipped by 3 bases and J by 11 bases; unmatched bases: 16. CDR1 is SEHNR, CDR2 FQNEAQ, per germline (reference sequence). In DNA form, the CDR3 reads TGTGCCAGCAGCTTTGAGAGAAGCGGGGGGCACGATGAGCAGTACTTC. Translated, it gives CASSFERSGGHDEQYF.

This clonotype was observed a handful of times. The J gene is TRBJ2-1, the V gene TRBV15; D is unclear. This CDR3 has 14 amino acids. V was cut by 10 bases and J by 3 bases, with 16 bases left in between. Germline V gene data show CDR1 as LNHNV and CDR2 as YYDKDF (reference sequence). The CDR3 DNA sequence: TGTGCCAGCAGACACCGGAACAGCTACAATGAGCAGTTCTTC. It codes for CASRHRNSYNEQFF. Supplemented by reference TRBV15 and TRBJ2-1, the full variable domain reads DAMVIQNPRYQVTQFGKPVTLSCSQTLNHNVMYWYQQKSSQAPKLLFHYYDKDFNNEADTPDNFQSRRPNTSFCFLDIRSPGLGDTAMYLCASRHRNSYNEQFFGPGTRLTVL.

This rearrangement joins TRBV7-6 to TRBJ1-5, with D hard to call. The germline V gene has CDR1 SGHVS and CDR2 FNYEAQ. The CDR3 is made up of 15 amino acids. Trimming pared 2 bases from V and 13 bases from J, leaving 21 bases between. CDR3 amino acids: CASSLCTSGNQHQHF. The DNA for the CDR3 is TGTGCCAGCAGCTTATGTACCTCGGGAAATCAGCATCAGCATTTT.

This CDR3 reads CASSFLYGKETQYF. The CDR3 DNA follows: TGTGCCAGCAGCTTTCTGTACGGGAAAGAGACCCAGTACTTC. This chain joins TRBV7-2 and TRBJ2-5; a possible D gene is TRBD2 (5 bases). Trimming left V 3 bases short and J 3 bases short, with 11 bases between. The CDR3 is 14 residues long. The germline V gene encodes CDR1 SGHTA and CDR2 FQGNSA.

The V and J genes are TRBV12-3 or TRBV12-4 and TRBJ1-1; D unclear. This CDR3 is 13 amino acids long. V was cut by 6 bases and J by 3 bases, with 11 bases left in between. CDR3 nucleotide sequence: TGTGCCAGCAGCCCAGGACTTCACACTGAAGCTTTCTTT. As protein: CASSPGLHTEAFF.

As regards this clonotype: Because the CDR3's place on the DNA is in doubt, the DNA is left out and the CDR3 is given as listed by TCRdb. The chain combines TRBV9 with TRBJ2-3. The CDR3 comprises 16 residues, both ends counted. Per the germline V gene, CDR1 is SGDLS and CDR2 is YYNGEE. CDR3 region: CASSVGSATQYFGQYF.

CDR3 nucleotide sequence: TGTGCCAGCAGCTTAGCCCCGGGACAGGGGGCGAGGGGCTACACCTTC. Translated, it gives CASSLAPGQGARGYTF. The chain recombines TRBV7-9 with TRBJ1-2; 12 bases are shared with TRBD1. Germline V lookup: CDR1 SEHNR, CDR2 FQNEAQ (reference sequence). The CDR3 is 16 amino acids. Trimming removed 0 bases from V and 8 bases from J; junction bases left unmatched: 7.

The J gene is TRBJ1-2, the V gene TRBV9; tentatively, D is TRBD1 (5 bases). CDR3 length: 16 amino acids. V was cut by 4 bases and J by 5 bases, with 21 bases left in between. CDR1 SGDLS and CDR2 YYNGEE come from the germline V gene. This chain's CDR3 is CASSSERDAFVYGYTF. Here the CDR3 DNA reads TGTGCCAGCAGCTCGGAGAGGGACGCGTTTGTATATGGCTACACCTTC.

To note about this clonotype: At one end the junction does not follow the germline gene, possibly because of a read error. The chain joins TRBV2 to TRBJ1-6; D is ambiguous. Germline V CDR1 and CDR2: SNHLY, FYNNEI. The CDR3 runs to 15 residues. CDR3 nucleotide sequence: TGTGCCAGCAGTACCTTCGACTCCTACAATTCACCCCTCCACTTT. It translates to CASSTFDSYNSPLHF.